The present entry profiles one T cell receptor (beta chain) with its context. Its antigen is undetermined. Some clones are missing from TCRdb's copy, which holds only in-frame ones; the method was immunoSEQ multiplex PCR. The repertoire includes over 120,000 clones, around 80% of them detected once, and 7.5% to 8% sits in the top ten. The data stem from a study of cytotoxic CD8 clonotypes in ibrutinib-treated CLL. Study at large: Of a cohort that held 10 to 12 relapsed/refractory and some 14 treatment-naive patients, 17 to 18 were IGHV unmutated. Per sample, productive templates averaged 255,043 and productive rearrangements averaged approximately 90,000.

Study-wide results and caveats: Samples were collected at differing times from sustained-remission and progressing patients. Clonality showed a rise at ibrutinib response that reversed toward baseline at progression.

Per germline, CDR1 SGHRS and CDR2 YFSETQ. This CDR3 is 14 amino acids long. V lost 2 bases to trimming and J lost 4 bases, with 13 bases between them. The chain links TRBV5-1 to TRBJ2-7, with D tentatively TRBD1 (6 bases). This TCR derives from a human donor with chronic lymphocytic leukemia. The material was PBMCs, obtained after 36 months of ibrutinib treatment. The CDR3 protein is CASSFGQGLYEQYF. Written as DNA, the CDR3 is TGCGCCAGCAGCTTTGGCCAGGGGTTATACGAGCAGTACTTC.